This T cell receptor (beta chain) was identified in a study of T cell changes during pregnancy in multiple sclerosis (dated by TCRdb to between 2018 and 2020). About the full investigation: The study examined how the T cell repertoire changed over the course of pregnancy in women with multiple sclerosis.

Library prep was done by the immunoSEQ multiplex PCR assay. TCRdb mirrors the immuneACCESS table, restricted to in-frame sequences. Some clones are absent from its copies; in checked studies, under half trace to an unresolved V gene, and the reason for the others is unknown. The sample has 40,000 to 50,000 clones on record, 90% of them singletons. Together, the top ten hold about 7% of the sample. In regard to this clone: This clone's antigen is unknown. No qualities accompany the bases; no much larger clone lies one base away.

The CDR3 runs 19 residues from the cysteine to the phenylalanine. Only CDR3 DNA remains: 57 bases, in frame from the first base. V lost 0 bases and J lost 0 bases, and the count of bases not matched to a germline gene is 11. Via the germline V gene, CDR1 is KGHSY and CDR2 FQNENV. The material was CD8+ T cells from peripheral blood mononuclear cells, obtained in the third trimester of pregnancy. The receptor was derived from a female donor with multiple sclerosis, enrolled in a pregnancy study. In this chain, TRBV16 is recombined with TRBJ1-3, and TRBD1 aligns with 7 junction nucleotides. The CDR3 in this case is CASSQSGWGQTSSGNTIYF. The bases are TGTGCCAGCAGCCAATCAGGGTGGGGACAGACCAGCTCTGGAAACACCATATATTTT.